The 29 T cell receptor beta chains in this list originate from one sample, sequenced in a study of Ad26.COV2.S vaccination and SARS-CoV-2 variants. Data came from immunoSEQ multiplex PCR; TCRdb stores just in-frame clones and leaves some out. The sample lists approximately 300,000 clones; approximately 86% were seen once. Treatment specified: 15 to 20 received Ad26.COV2.S at low or high dose, single or two shots; about 5 received placebo; per-sample allocation not given. Sampling happened 63 days after the first vaccine or placebo injection. The sample was peripheral blood, taken in a trial of Ad26.COV2.S vaccine versus placebo. Source of these receptors: a person aged 18 to 65 who received the Ad26.COV2.S COVID-19 vaccine or a placebo.

The gene calls are TRBV6-5 and TRBJ2-7, with 7 nucleotides matching TRBD2. The trim removed 6 bases at V and 0 bases at J, leaving 8 bases unmatched. This CDR3 has 15 amino acids. CDR1 MNHEY and CDR2 SVGAGI come from the germline V gene. The CDR3 loop reads CASRAVGGSSYEQYF. In DNA form, the CDR3 reads TGTGCCAGCAGGGCGGTAGGCGGGAGCTCCTACGAGCAGTACTTC.

J is TRBJ2-3 and V is TRBV15, with 13 bases aligning to TRBD2. Unmatched junction bases numbered 7, after V lost 5 bases and J lost 8 bases. Germline assignment: CDR1 LNHNV and CDR2 YYDKDF (reference sequence). The CDR3 runs 15 residues. The CDR3 bases are TGTGCCACCAGCCGGACTAGCGGGGGCCAGGGTACGCAGTATTTT. Translated: CATSRTSGGQGTQYF.

This rearrangement joins TRBV3-1 (or the pseudogene TRBV3-2) to TRBJ1-6, with a possible D match to TRBD1 (5 bases). With 0 bases removed from V and 14 bases from J, the gap between germline ends came to 14 bases. The CDR3 is made up of 14 amino acids. Germline V CDR1 and CDR2: LGHDT, YNNKEL (reference sequence). The DNA of the CDR3 is TGTGCCAGCAGCCAAGACAGGGTCCTTAGGACCCTCCACTTT. The encoded protein is CASSQDRVLRTLHF.

This chain joins TRBV7-2 and TRBJ2-7; TRBD1 agrees at 11 bases. CDR1 is SGHTA, CDR2 FQGNSA, per germline. V was clipped by 5 bases and J by 3 bases; unmatched bases: 9. This CDR3 comprises 16 residues. CDR3 residues: CASSITAGTGGYEQYF. For the CDR3, the DNA is TGTGCCAGCAGCATCACAGCCGGGACAGGGGGCTACGAGCAGTACTTC.

The chain recombines TRBV18 with TRBJ2-5; tentative D call: TRBD1 (5 bases). The V and J ends lost 3 bases and 5 bases respectively, with 13 bases between them. Germline loops: CDR1 KGHSH, CDR2 LQKENI. CDR3 length: 14 residues. CDR3 nucleotides: TGTGCCAGCTCACCTCTGGGGCAGACGGAGACCCAGTACTTC. Protein product: CASSPLGQTETQYF.

This clone has just one count. The V gene is TRBV11-2, the J gene TRBJ1-5; TRBD1 is a possible D gene (5 bases). Germline CDR1 SGHAT, CDR2 FQNNGV. With 0 bases removed from V and 5 bases from J, the gap between germline ends came to 8 bases. The CDR3 contains 14 residues. CDR3 sequence (DNA): TGTGCCAGCAGCTTAGACGGGGGATATCAGCCCCAGCATTTT. It specifies CASSLDGGYQPQHF.

The chain couples TRBV9 to TRBJ2-7; 8 bases are shared with TRBD1. Germline values: CDR1 SGDLS, CDR2 YYNGEE. V lost 2 bases to trimming and J lost 5 bases; unmatched junction nucleotides: 12. There are 16 residues in the CDR3. The CDR3: CASSVDAGTGRDEQYF. CDR3 coding DNA: TGTGCCAGCAGCGTGGACGCCGGGACAGGTCGGGACGAGCAGTACTTC. The full variable domain, with the rest looked up from reference TRBV9 and TRBJ2-7, is DSGVTQTPKHLITATGQRVTLRCSPRSGDLSVYWYQQSLDQGLQFLIQYYNGEERAKGNILERFSAQQFPDLHSELNLSSLELGDSALYFCASSVDAGTGRDEQYFGPGTRLTVT.

The CDR3, as DNA: TGTGCCAGCAGCTTAGAGGGACATACCCGAGTTGACACCATATATTTT. Its translation: CASSLEGHTRVDTIYF. The chain is built from TRBV11-2 and TRBJ1-3; D is perhaps TRBD1 (6 bases). Germline values: CDR1 SGHAT, CDR2 FQNNGV. V lost 0 bases to trimming and J lost 8 bases, with 17 bases between them. The CDR3 is made up of 16 amino acids.

This chain connects TRBV7-2 to TRBJ2-3; 16 bases align to TRBD2. CDR1 and CDR2 (germline): SGHTA, FQGNSA. J lost 4 bases, V lost 2 bases, and 6 bases had no gene match. The CDR3 has 18 amino acids. The CDR3 spells CASSLKGLAGGRADTQYF. The CDR3 DNA reads TGTGCCAGCAGCTTAAAGGGACTAGCGGGGGGGCGAGCAGATACGCAGTATTTT.

V is TRBV7-6 and J is TRBJ2-5, with 9 bases matching TRBD2. CDR1 is SGHVS and CDR2 is FNYEAQ in the germline V gene. V shed 4 bases and J 2 bases; nucleotides not matched to a gene: 5. The CDR3 contains 15 residues. CDR3 coding DNA: TGTGCCAGCAGCTCGGGACTAGCCCTACAAGAGACCCAGTACTTC. Translated, it gives CASSSGLALQETQYF. The whole variable domain, filled in from reference TRBV7-6 and TRBJ2-5, reads GAGVSQSPRYKVTKRGQDVALRCDPISGHVSLYWYRQALGQGPEFLTYFNYEAQQDKSGLPNDRFSAERPEGSISTLTIQRTEQRDSAMYRCASSSGLALQETQYFGPGTRLLVL.

The V call is TRBV2, the J call TRBJ2-3, with D possibly matching TRBD2 (6 bases). Germline V gene lookup returns CDR1 SNHLY and CDR2 FYNNEI. The CDR3 is made up of 16 amino acids. V was clipped by 3 bases and J by 6 bases, with 19 bases between them. CDR3 loop: CASSEAGLGAGDTQYF. CDR3 coding DNA: TGTGCCAGCAGTGAGGCGGGGTTAGGGGCGGGTGATACGCAGTATTTT.

The genes are TRBV5-1 and TRBJ1-6; D gene unclear. V gave up 1 base and J gave up 5 bases, with 10 bases separating them. This CDR3 is 15 amino acids long. CDR1 SGHRS and CDR2 YFSETQ come from the germline V gene. The DNA for the CDR3 is TGCGCCAGCAGCTTGAACACGCCTGATAATTCACCCCTCCACTTT. Encoded protein: CASSLNTPDNSPLHF.

The chain recombines TRBV12-3 or TRBV12-4 with TRBJ1-1; weak D call: TRBD1 (5 bases). Deletions cut 1 base from V and 9 bases from J, with 12 bases between. This CDR3 spans 13 amino acids. The CDR3 spells CASSLGPRGQAFF. The CDR3 bases are TGTGCCAGCAGTTTAGGACCGAGGGGCCAAGCTTTCTTT.

This chain links TRBV6-5 with TRBJ2-1; maybe TRBD2 (5 bases). The germline gives CDR1 MNHEY, CDR2 SVGAGI. Trimming stripped 0 bases from V and 5 bases from J, with 11 bases between. This CDR3 has 15 amino acids. CDR3 region: CASSYSPGVDNEQFF. Written as DNA, the CDR3 is TGTGCCAGCAGTTACTCGCCCGGGGTTGACAATGAGCAGTTCTTC.

The V and J genes are TRBV29-1 and TRBJ1-5; D is unresolved. Trimming shortened V by 4 bases and J by 4 bases, and 17 bases separated the two germline ends. The CDR3 sequence is 15 residues long. CDR1 SQVTM and CDR2 ANQGSEA come from the germline V gene. CDR3 loop: CSVVPQPTPNQPQHF. The CDR3 region has the DNA TGCAGCGTTGTCCCACAGCCCACCCCTAATCAGCCCCAGCATTTT.

This sequence joins TRBV7-2 and TRBJ1-6; 8 bases line up with TRBD1. The V and J ends lost 5 bases and 5 bases, in that order; junction bases with no gene match: 8. Per the germline V gene, CDR1 is SGHTA and CDR2 is FQGNSA. The CDR3 sequence is 16 residues long. CDR3 protein: CASSRQGPADNSPLHF. The CDR3 DNA reads as TGTGCCAGCAGCAGACAGGGGCCGGCCGATAATTCACCCCTCCACTTT.

The chain joins TRBV28 to TRBJ1-4, with D perhaps matching TRBD1 (6 bases). The CDR3 loop spans 15 amino acids. Trimming took 8 bases from V and 4 from J, leaving 17 bases between them. CDR1 is MDHEN, CDR2 SYDVKM, per germline. This chain's CDR3 is CASPPPGQSNEKLFF. CDR3 DNA: TGTGCCAGCCCCCCGCCGGGACAAAGTAATGAAAAACTGTTTTTT.

The chain combines TRBV18 with TRBJ1-4; D is possibly TRBD1 (5 bases). CDR1 and CDR2 from the germline V gene are KGHSH and LQKENI. Trimming cost V 3 bases and J 4 bases, with 9 bases left between them. The CDR3 has 14 amino acids. This CDR3 is CASSPRAVNEKLFF. As DNA, the CDR3 is TGTGCCAGCTCACCCAGGGCGGTTAATGAAAAACTGTTTTTT.

The chain has TRBV30 and TRBJ1-1; a weak D match, TRBD1 (5 bases). Trimming stripped 5 bases from V and 13 bases from J, with 20 bases between. From germline, CDR1 is GTSNPN and CDR2 SVGIG (reference sequence). This CDR3 region has 12 residues. The CDR3 is CAWGGGQTVNFF. The CDR3 DNA is TGTGCCTGGGGCGGGGGTCAAACCGTTAATTTCTTT. Complete variable domain (other parts from reference TRBV30 and TRBJ1-1): SQTIHQWPATLVQPVGSPLSLECTVEGTSNPNLYWYRQAAGRGLQLLFYSVGIGQISSEVPQNLSASRPQDRQFILSSKKLLLSDSGFYLCAWGGGQTVNFFGQGTRLTVV.

The V and J genes are TRBV7-8 and TRBJ2-1; D perhaps matches TRBD2 (5 bases). The V gene lost 3 bases and the J gene lost 6 bases, with 18 bases spanning the gap. Germline V gene lookup returns CDR1 SGHVS and CDR2 FQNEAQ. There are 16 residues in the CDR3. CDR3 region: CASSFPSVFGINEQFF. The CDR3 region has the DNA TGTGCCAGCAGCTTCCCCTCGGTCTTCGGGATCAATGAGCAGTTCTTC.

This clone was seen only a few times. The chain is built from TRBV4-1 and TRBJ2-1; D call uncertain. Germline-derived CDR1 and CDR2 are MGHRA and YSYEKL. Trimming left V 4 bases short and J 4 bases short, with 14 bases between. CDR3 length: 15 amino acids. CDR3 nucleotide sequence: TGCGCCAGCAGCCGGGCGTCAACACAATACAATGAGCAGTTCTTC. It specifies CASSRASTQYNEQFF.

This chain joins TRBV3-1 (or the pseudogene TRBV3-2) and TRBJ2-7, with D possibly being TRBD1 or TRBD2 (6 bases each). V was cut by 4 bases and J by 6 bases, with 22 bases left in between. The germline V gene encodes CDR1 LGHDT and CDR2 YNNKEL (reference sequence). The CDR3 is made up of 16 amino acids. CDR3 bases: TGTGCCAGCAGCCCGGGCCCACAGATGGGGGGCTCCGAGCAGTACTTC. Its translation is CASSPGPQMGGSEQYF.

The J gene is TRBJ2-7, the V gene TRBV7-8; 7 nucleotides match TRBD1. Trimming cost V 6 bases and J 6 bases; bases outside gene matches: 11. CDR3 size: 14 residues. Per germline, CDR1 SGHVS and CDR2 FQNEAQ. Here the CDR3 reads CASSYQDRSGEQYF. The CDR3 DNA is TGTGCCAGCAGTTACCAGGACAGGAGCGGCGAGCAGTACTTC.

This clone came up once. The chain combines TRBV2 with TRBJ1-5, with D unresolved. Germline loops: CDR1 SNHLY, CDR2 FYNNEI. V lost 8 bases to trimming and J lost 0 bases, with 14 bases between them. The CDR3 consists of 15 residues. The CDR3 reads CASLQSKPSNQPQHF. DNA for the CDR3: TGTGCCAGCCTCCAGTCTAAACCTAGCAATCAGCCCCAGCATTTT. The whole variable domain, filled in from reference TRBV2 and TRBJ1-5, reads EPEVTQTPSHQVTQMGQEVILRCVPISNHLYFYWYRQILGQKVEFLVSFYNNEISEKSEIFDDQFSVERPDGSNFTLKIRSTKLEDSAMYFCASLQSKPSNQPQHFGDGTRLSIL.

This clone was detected only once. V gene TRBV6-2 or TRBV6-3 combines with J gene TRBJ1-1, with no clear D. The germline gives CDR1 MNHEY, CDR2 SVGEGT. This CDR3 contains 15 residues. V was pared by 0 bases and J by 9 bases, with 17 bases between. CDR3 in DNA: TGTGCCAGCAGTTACTCCCGTCTAGGTGGGGAGAAAGCTTTCTTT. Encoded protein: CASSYSRLGGEKAFF.

The chain carries TRBV9 and TRBJ1-1; tentatively, D is TRBD1 (6 bases). From germline, CDR1 is SGDLS and CDR2 YYNGEE. V lost 5 bases and J 1 base, leaving 12 bases between the germline ends. The length of the CDR3 is 14 residues. Written as DNA, the CDR3 is TGTGCCAGCAGACCCACCAGGGGGAACACTGAAGCTTTCTTT. Protein: CASRPTRGNTEAFF.

This chain connects TRBV5-1 to TRBJ2-3; D remains unclear. This CDR3 is 15 amino acids long. Looked up from germline, CDR1 is SGHRS and CDR2 is YFSETQ. Trimming stripped 5 bases from V and 0 bases from J, with 13 bases between. CDR3: CASSSYGSSTDTQYF. The CDR3 DNA reads as TGCGCCAGCAGTTCTTACGGATCTAGCACAGATACGCAGTATTTT.

This sequence joins TRBV2 and TRBJ1-1, with unresolved D. This CDR3 is 14 amino acids long. Germline assignment: CDR1 SNHLY and CDR2 FYNNEI. The V and J ends lost 1 base and 1 base respectively, with 7 bases between them. The chain's CDR3 is CASSEGIGNTEAFF. CDR3 coding DNA: TGTGCCAGCAGTGAAGGAATTGGGAACACTGAAGCTTTCTTT.

V is TRBV7-2 and J is TRBJ1-5; D perhaps matches TRBD1 (6 bases). Per the germline V gene, CDR1 is SGHTA and CDR2 is FQGNSA. Between the trimmed V and J ends, which lost 3 bases and 6 bases, there was a span of 12 bases. This CDR3 is 14 amino acids long. This chain's CDR3 is CASSLLGGGQPQHF. The CDR3 coding sequence is TGTGCCAGCAGCTTGTTAGGGGGAGGTCAGCCCCAGCATTTT.